This T cell receptor beta chain emerged from a study of blood T cell repertoires in COVID-19. Study-wide background: Samples of COVID-19 (acute and convalescent) were obtained from the United States, Italy and Spain. The analysed material was cDNA or gDNA that came from T cells, B-cell-depleted T cells, or PBMCs.

Original data processing: Using reference gene primer amplification, nucleated cell counts were estimated. The table came from immunoSEQ multiplex PCR; TCRdb's copy has only in-frame clones and leaves some out. V, J and clone size reflect that table, while D and trimming were determined from the DNA. The profile shows fewer than 200,000 clones, 75% to 85% of them singletons. CDR3 length: 16 amino acids. Germline CDR1 and CDR2: LNHDA and SQIVND (reference sequence). V was clipped by 2 bases and J by 1 base, with 14 bases between them. The genes are TRBV19 and TRBJ1-1; perhaps TRBD1 as D (5 bases). The sequence came from a man in his 60s with acute or convalescent COVID-19. Sequenced: peripheral blood. Here the CDR3 reads CASSITSGLGNTEAFF. CDR3 DNA: TGTGCCAGTAGTATAACCTCAGGGTTGGGGAACACTGAAGCTTTCTTT.